This TCR beta chain was sequenced for a study of cytomegalovirus exposure and HLA in healthy donors. Concerning this clone: The antigen remains undetermined.

Broader study findings: Later analysis showed TCR association rates varying by HLA locus, highest for DRB1 and lowest for HLA-C. In most subjects, TCR beta sequences reportedly gave accurate predictions of HLA-A and HLA-B alleles.

The CDR3 runs 16 residues. With 1 base removed from V and 0 bases from J, the gap between germline ends came to 12 bases. A multiplex PCR was run with 60 Vbeta primers and 13 Jbeta primers. Sequencing was performed with immunoSEQ multiplex PCR; in TCRdb, only in-frame clones are kept and a portion is missing. The sample holds 110,000 or so clones, 70% to 80% seen once. V gene TRBV23-1 combines with J gene TRBJ1-1; no firm D call. TRBV23-1 carries the ORF label, with uncertain function. The sequence was obtained from a woman aged 40 to 49 in good health and CMV-seropositive. The sequenced sample consisted of PBMCs. CDR3 DNA sequence: TGCGCCAGCAGTCAATTCGTGCGGAACATGAACACTGAAGCTTTCTTT. Its protein is CASSQFVRNMNTEAFF.